Shown below are 23 T cell receptor beta chains from a single sample sequenced in a study of spatial heterogeneity in lung cancer. Time point described: blood at routine non-recurrence follow-up after resection. Researchers sequenced whole RNA taken from tumor, nontumor lung or frozen PBMC without sorting. TCRdb independently ran MiXCR on the 5' RACE reads; one entry per CDR3 protein. The table lists around 110,000 distinct CDR3 sequences, more than 9% of them singletons, with 16% in the top ten. This material consisted of PBMCs, taken at follow-up. These receptors were taken from a male donor with early-stage non-small cell lung cancer.

J is TRBJ2-3 and V is TRBV20-1; no clear D gene. The CDR3 loop spans 13 amino acids. Trimming shortened V by 3 bases and J by 0 bases, and 7 bases separated the two germline ends. Germline loops: CDR1 DFQATT, CDR2 SNEGSKA (reference sequence). The CDR3 nucleotides read TGCAGTGCTAGGGGATTCAGCACAGATACGCAGTATTTT. Protein sequence: CSARGFSTDTQYF.

This clonotype showed up just a few times. The rearrangement links TRBV4-1 to TRBJ1-5; D not resolved. This CDR3 has 13 residues. The ends were cut back, 0 bases at V and 6 bases at J, with 6 bases in the middle. Per the germline V gene, CDR1 is MGHRA and CDR2 is YSYEKL. CDR3 bases: TGCGCCAGCAGCCAAGAATTGAGTCAGCCCCAGCATTTT. This translates into CASSQELSQPQHF.

This clonotype occurred many times. V usage is TRBV29-1 and J usage is TRBJ1-1; TRBD1 might be the D (5 bases). CDR3 size: 14 residues. The germline V and J ends were trimmed by 6 bases and 6 bases, with 20 bases remaining between them. The V gene's germline CDR1 is SQVTM and CDR2 ANQGSEA. CDR3 nucleotide sequence: TGCAGCGTCGCCAAAGTTCGGGGGAGGGCTGAAGCTTTCTTT. It specifies CSVAKVRGRAEAFF. Drawing the rest from reference TRBV29-1 and TRBJ1-1, the complete variable domain is SAVISQKPSRDICQRGTSLTIQCQVDSQVTMMFWYRQQPGQSLTLIATANQGSEATYESGFVIDKFPISRPNLTFSTLTVSNMSPEDSSIYLCSVAKVRGRAEAFFGQGTRLTVV.

This chain connects TRBV28 to TRBJ2-7; perhaps D is TRBD1 or TRBD2 (6 bases each). Germline CDR1 and CDR2: MDHEN and SYDVKM. The CDR3 has 14 residues. V lost 9 bases, J lost 2 bases, and 17 bases lay in between. CDR3 DNA: TGTGCCAGTCGTAGTCTTGGGGGGCCCTACGAGCAGTACTTC. This gives the protein CASRSLGGPYEQYF.

This clonotype was counted between two and nine times. The V and J genes are TRBV7-2 and TRBJ2-3, with D unresolved. CDR1 and CDR2 from the germline V gene are SGHTA and FQGNSA. V shed 1 base and J shed 3 bases, with 8 bases lying between them. This CDR3 spans 14 amino acids. The CDR3 bases are TGTGCCAGCAGCTTAGTGTTGACTACAGATACGCAGTATTTT. Translation gives CASSLVLTTDTQYF.

V gene TRBV20-1 combines with J gene TRBJ2-7, with 9 bases fitting TRBD1. This CDR3 is built from 14 residues. The germline CDR1 and CDR2 sequences are DFQATT and SNEGSKA (reference sequence). This CDR3 is CSYVHDRGIYEQYF. Written as DNA, the CDR3 is TGCAGCTACGTTCATGACAGGGGGATTTACGAGCAGTACTTC.

This clonotype was seen at least ten times. The chain has TRBV7-9 and TRBJ1-6; no definite D call. V shed 6 bases and J shed 5 bases, with 14 bases lying between them. This CDR3 has 15 residues. In germline, CDR1 is SEHNR, CDR2 FQNEAQ (reference sequence). As DNA, the CDR3 is TGTGCCAGCAGGCCAGTGGCAGGCGATAATTCACCCCTCCACTTT. It codes for CASRPVAGDNSPLHF. Complete variable domain (other parts from reference TRBV7-9 and TRBJ1-6): DTGVSQNPRHKITKRGQNVTFRCDPISEHNRLYWYRQTLGQGPEFLTYFQNEAQLEKSRLLSDRFSAERPKGSFSTLEIQRTEQGDSAMYLCASRPVAGDNSPLHFGNGTRLTVT.

This clonotype was seen many times. The chain combines TRBV18 with TRBJ1-5, with D maybe TRBD1 (5 bases). CDR1 KGHSH and CDR2 LQKENI come from the germline V gene. Trimming shortened V by 2 bases and J by 4 bases, and 12 bases separated the two germline ends. This CDR3 comprises 15 residues. The chain's CDR3 is CASSPDGQGNQPQHF. CDR3 bases: TGTGCCAGCTCACCAGATGGGCAGGGTAATCAGCCCCAGCATTTT.

This clonotype was detected ten times or more. This chain uses TRBV24-1 with TRBJ2-3, with 14 nucleotides matching TRBD2. The V gene's germline CDR1 is KGHDR and CDR2 SFDVKD. The CDR3 runs 16 residues. Trimming cost V 6 bases and J 1 base; bases outside gene matches: 2. In DNA, the CDR3 is TGTGCCACCAGTAGGGGACTAGCGGGAGGCACAGATACGCAGTATTTT. It yields the protein CATSRGLAGGTDTQYF.

The table lists this clonotype with a few counts. The chain has TRBV28 and TRBJ1-2; no clear D. The germline V gene has CDR1 MDHEN and CDR2 SYDVKM. CDR3 length equals 13 residues. Trimming shortened V by 1 base and J by 7 bases, and 10 bases separated the two germline ends. CDR3 residues: CASSLSFGVGYTF. For the CDR3, the DNA is TGTGCCAGCAGTTTATCATTTGGAGTTGGCTACACCTTC.

This clonotype was seen many times. The gene calls are TRBV20-1 and TRBJ2-6; D call uncertain. Deletions cut 0 bases from V and 1 base from J, with 13 bases between. The germline V gene has CDR1 DFQATT and CDR2 SNEGSKA (reference sequence). This CDR3 has 17 amino acids. CDR3 nucleotides: TGCAGTGCTAGAGATACCACTGCCTTTTCTGGGGCCAACGTCCTGACTTTC. Translated, it gives CSARDTTAFSGANVLTF.

This clonotype came up a few times. J is TRBJ2-1 and V is TRBV27, with D possibly being TRBD1 (6 bases). V was shortened by 5 bases and J by 8 bases, with 13 bases between the two germline ends. CDR3 length: 13 amino acids. Germline V gene sequence: CDR1 MNHEY, CDR2 SMNVEV (reference sequence). In DNA form, the CDR3 reads TGTGCCAGCAGTATGTTACAGGGAGATGAGCAGTTCTTC. Encoded protein: CASSMLQGDEQFF.

The table lists this clonotype with many counts. The V and J genes are TRBV29-1 and TRBJ2-5, with 10 nucleotides matching TRBD1. Trimming cost V 0 bases and J 7 bases; bases outside gene matches: 14. The CDR3 spans 17 residues. The germline gives CDR1 SQVTM, CDR2 ANQGSEA. This CDR3 is CSVEDSTGTGVRGTQYF. The DNA for the CDR3 is TGCAGCGTTGAAGATTCTACCGGGACAGGGGTTCGAGGGACCCAGTACTTC.

The V call is TRBV18, the J call TRBJ1-1; D not resolved. V dropped 0 bases and J dropped 7 bases, with 12 bases sitting between them. Germline lookup yields CDR1 KGHSH and CDR2 LQKENI. This CDR3 has 14 residues. CDR3 protein: CASSPPSRRDEAFF. CDR3 DNA: TGTGCCAGCTCACCACCGAGTAGAAGGGATGAAGCTTTCTTT.

There are many counts of this clonotype. This sequence joins TRBV7-2 and TRBJ2-3; 9 positions match TRBD2. The length of the CDR3 is 16 residues. Germline V CDR1 and CDR2: SGHTA, FQGNSA. The trim removed 0 bases at V and 5 bases at J, leaving 6 bases unmatched. CDR3 region: CASSLALGGGEDTQYF. The CDR3 DNA reads as TGTGCCAGCAGCTTAGCGCTGGGCGGGGGGGAAGATACGCAGTATTTT.

The rearrangement links TRBV6-2 or TRBV6-3 to TRBJ1-5; D possibly corresponds to TRBD1 (6 bases). V was pared by 7 bases and J by 9 bases, with 13 bases between. From germline, CDR1 is MNHEY and CDR2 SVGEGT. The CDR3 has 12 amino acids. The CDR3: CASTKGELPQHF. As DNA, the CDR3 is TGTGCCAGCACCAAGGGGGAATTGCCCCAGCATTTT.

This sequence joins TRBV4-1 and TRBJ2-1; 8 bases line up with TRBD2. Unmatched junction bases numbered 8, after V lost 1 base and J lost 3 bases. Germline CDR1 MGHRA, CDR2 YSYEKL. CDR3 size: 17 residues. The CDR3 bases are TGCGCCAGCAGCCAAGGGCGTGGGACTAGAGGCTACAATGAGCAGTTCTTC. Protein sequence: CASSQGRGTRGYNEQFF.

This clonotype showed up just a few times. V usage is TRBV4-2 and J usage is TRBJ2-7; 7 bases match TRBD1. In germline, CDR1 is LGHNA, CDR2 YNFKEQ. V shed 0 bases and J 13 bases; nucleotides not matched to a gene: 6. This CDR3 comprises 12 residues. The CDR3 nucleotides are TGTGCCAGCAGCCAAGATCGAGGGACAGCCTACTTC. Protein product: CASSQDRGTAYF.

The chain links TRBV4-1 to TRBJ2-7; 9 nucleotides match TRBD1. Germline V lookup: CDR1 MGHRA, CDR2 YSYEKL. J gave up 4 bases and V 3 bases, and 7 bases lay outside the gene matches. This CDR3 spans 15 amino acids. CDR3 in DNA: TGCGCCAGCAGCCAGGACAGGGGAACGATATACGAGCAGTACTTC. Translated: CASSQDRGTIYEQYF.

This clonotype has just a few counts. The J gene is TRBJ2-5, the V gene TRBV5-1; no reliable D call. The CDR3 is 14 amino acids. The germline V gene encodes CDR1 SGHRS and CDR2 YFSETQ. Trimming took off 4 bases at V and 0 bases at J, with 10 bases between the two ends. CDR3 nucleotides: TGCGCCAGCAGCCCCGGTCGCAACCAAGAGACCCAGTACTTC. This translates into CASSPGRNQETQYF.

The chain is built from TRBV30 and TRBJ1-3; possible D gene TRBD1, 5 bases. The V and J ends lost 3 bases and 3 bases respectively, with 15 bases between them. The CDR3 runs to 15 residues. Germline lookup yields CDR1 GTSNPN and CDR2 SVGIG (reference sequence). This chain's CDR3 is CAWRDRDRLGNTIYF. The CDR3 coding sequence is TGTGCCTGGAGAGATCGGGACCGCCTTGGAAACACCATATATTTT.

The rearrangement uses TRBV18 and TRBJ1-2, with D possibly TRBD1 on 5 matching bases. V was clipped by 6 bases and J by 2 bases, with 13 bases between them. The CDR3 runs 14 residues. The germline V gene has CDR1 KGHSH and CDR2 LQKENI. The CDR3 spells CASSPGSGNYGYTF. Written as DNA, the CDR3 is TGTGCCAGCTCGCCCGGGTCAGGGAACTATGGCTACACCTTC. Supplemented by reference TRBV18 and TRBJ1-2, the full variable domain reads NAGVMQNPRHLVRRRGQEARLRCSPMKGHSHVYWYRQLPEEGLKFMVYLQKENIIDESGMPKERFSAEFPKEGPSILRIQQVVRGDSAAYFCASSPGSGNYGYTFGSGTRLTVV.

This chain joins TRBV12-5 and TRBJ2-4, with 8 bases fitting TRBD1. V shed 3 bases and J 2 bases; nucleotides not matched to a gene: 0. The germline V gene has CDR1 LGHNT and CDR2 FRNRAP. This CDR3 has 14 amino acids. CDR3 in DNA: TGTGCTAGTGGTTTCAGGGGGCCCAAAAACATTCAGTACTTC. Amino acids: CASGFRGPKNIQYF.